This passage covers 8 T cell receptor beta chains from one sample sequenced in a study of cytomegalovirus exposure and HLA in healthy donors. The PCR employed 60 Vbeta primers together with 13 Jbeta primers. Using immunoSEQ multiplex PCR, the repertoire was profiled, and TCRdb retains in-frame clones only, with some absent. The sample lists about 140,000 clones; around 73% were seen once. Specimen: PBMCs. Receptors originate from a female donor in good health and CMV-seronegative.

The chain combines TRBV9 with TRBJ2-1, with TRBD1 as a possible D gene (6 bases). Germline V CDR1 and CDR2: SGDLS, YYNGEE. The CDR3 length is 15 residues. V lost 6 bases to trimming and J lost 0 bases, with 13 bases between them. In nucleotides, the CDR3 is TGTGCCAGCAAGGGGGACGGCAGCTCCTACAATGAGCAGTTCTTC. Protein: CASKGDGSSYNEQFF.

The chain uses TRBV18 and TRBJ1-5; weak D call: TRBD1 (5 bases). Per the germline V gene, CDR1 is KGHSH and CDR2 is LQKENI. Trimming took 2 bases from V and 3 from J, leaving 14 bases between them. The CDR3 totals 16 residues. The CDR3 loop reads CASSPTGTLTNQPQHF. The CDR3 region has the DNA TGTGCCAGCTCACCAACTGGGACTCTTACCAATCAGCCCCAGCATTTT.

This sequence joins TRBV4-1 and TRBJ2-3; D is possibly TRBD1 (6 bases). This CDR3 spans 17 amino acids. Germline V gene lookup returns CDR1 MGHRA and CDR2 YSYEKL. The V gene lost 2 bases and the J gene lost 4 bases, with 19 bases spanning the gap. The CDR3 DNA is TGCGCCAGCAGCCAATACATTAACAGGGTCGTCGCAGATACGCAGTATTTT. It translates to CASSQYINRVVADTQYF.

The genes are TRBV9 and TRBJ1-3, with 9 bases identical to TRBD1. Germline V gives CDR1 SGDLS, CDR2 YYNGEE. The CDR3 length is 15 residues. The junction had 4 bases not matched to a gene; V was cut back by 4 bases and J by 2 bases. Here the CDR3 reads CASSPTGGAGNTIYF. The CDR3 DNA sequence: TGTGCCAGCAGCCCGACAGGGGGAGCTGGAAACACCATATATTTT. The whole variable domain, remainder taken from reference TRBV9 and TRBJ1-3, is DSGVTQTPKHLITATGQRVTLRCSPRSGDLSVYWYQQSLDQGLQFLIQYYNGEERAKGNILERFSAQQFPDLHSELNLSSLELGDSALYFCASSPTGGAGNTIYFGEGSWLTVV.

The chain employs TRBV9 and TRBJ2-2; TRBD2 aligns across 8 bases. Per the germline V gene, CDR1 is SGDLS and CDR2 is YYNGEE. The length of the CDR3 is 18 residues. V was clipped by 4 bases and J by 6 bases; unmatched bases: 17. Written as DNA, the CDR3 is TGTGCCAGCAGCCGCGACATTTACAGCGGGGGAGTGTCCGGGGAGCTGTTTTTT. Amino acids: CASSRDIYSGGVSGELFF.

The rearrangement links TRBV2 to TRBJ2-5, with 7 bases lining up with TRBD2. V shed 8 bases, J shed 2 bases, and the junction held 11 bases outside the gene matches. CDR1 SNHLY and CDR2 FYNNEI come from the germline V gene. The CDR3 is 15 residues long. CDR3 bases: TGTGCCAGCGGAAGGACTAGAAGCGGGCAAGAGACCCAGTACTTC. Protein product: CASGRTRSGQETQYF.

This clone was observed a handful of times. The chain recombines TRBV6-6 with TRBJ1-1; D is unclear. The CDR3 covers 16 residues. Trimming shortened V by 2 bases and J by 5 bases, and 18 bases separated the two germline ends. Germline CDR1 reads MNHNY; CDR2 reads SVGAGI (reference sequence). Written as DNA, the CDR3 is TGTGCCAGCAGTTACCCCCTCGAGGTCCGAGGAACTGAAGCTTTCTTT. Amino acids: CASSYPLEVRGTEAFF.

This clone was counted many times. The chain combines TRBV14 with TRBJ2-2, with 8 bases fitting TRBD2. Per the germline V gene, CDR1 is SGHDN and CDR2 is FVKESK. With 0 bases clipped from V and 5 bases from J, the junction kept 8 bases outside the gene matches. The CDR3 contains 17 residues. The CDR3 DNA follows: TGTGCCAGCAGCCAAGATACCGGGAGGGCCATGACCGGGGAGCTGTTTTTT. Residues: CASSQDTGRAMTGELFF.